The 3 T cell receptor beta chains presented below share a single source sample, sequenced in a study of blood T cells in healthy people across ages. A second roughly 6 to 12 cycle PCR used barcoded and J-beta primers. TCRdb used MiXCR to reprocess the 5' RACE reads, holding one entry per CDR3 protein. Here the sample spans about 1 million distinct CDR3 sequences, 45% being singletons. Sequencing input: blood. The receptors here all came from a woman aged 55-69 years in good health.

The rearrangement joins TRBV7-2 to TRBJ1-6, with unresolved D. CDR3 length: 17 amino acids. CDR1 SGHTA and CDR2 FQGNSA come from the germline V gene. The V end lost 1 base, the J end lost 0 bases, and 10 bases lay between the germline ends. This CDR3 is CASSLEAYSSYNSPLHF. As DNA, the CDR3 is TGTGCCAGCAGCTTAGAGGCGTATAGCTCCTATAATTCACCCCTCCACTTT.

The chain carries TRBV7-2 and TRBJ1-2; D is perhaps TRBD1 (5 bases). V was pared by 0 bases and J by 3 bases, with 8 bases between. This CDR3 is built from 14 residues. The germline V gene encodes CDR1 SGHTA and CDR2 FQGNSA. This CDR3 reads CASSLAGGDYGYTF. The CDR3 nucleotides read TGTGCCAGCAGCTTAGCGGGGGGGGACTATGGCTACACCTTC. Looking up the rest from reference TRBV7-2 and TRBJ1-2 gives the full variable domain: GAGVSQSPSNKVTEKGKDVELRCDPISGHTALYWYRQSLGQGLEFLIYFQGNSAPDKSGLPSDRFSAERTGGSVSTLTIQRTQQEDSAVYLCASSLAGGDYGYTFGSGTRLTVV.

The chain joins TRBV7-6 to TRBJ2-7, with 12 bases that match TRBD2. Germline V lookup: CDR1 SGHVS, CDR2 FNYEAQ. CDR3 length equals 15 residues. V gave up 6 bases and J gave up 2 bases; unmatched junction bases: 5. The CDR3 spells CASSRTSGDPYEQYF. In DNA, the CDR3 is TGTGCCAGCAGTCGGACTAGCGGGGACCCCTACGAGCAGTACTTC.